This TCR beta chain was retrieved from a study of T cell responses to AZD1222 COVID-19 vaccine (dated by TCRdb to about 2021). Study-level background: AZD1222 recipients with second doses at about 4 weeks or about 12 weeks were pooled, because spike-specific TCR depth and breadth did not differ between schedules. A total of more than 230 trial participants underwent TCR sequencing, of whom nearly 210 had received two doses of AZD1222 and approximately 26 had received two doses of the MenACWY control vaccine. Trial participants were enrolled by age into subgroups of 18-55, 56-69 and 70-plus years, and around 150, 28 and 57 TCR-sequenced participants, respectively, were included in these subgroups.

Note on this clone: Its recognized antigen is unknown. It has no much larger one-base neighbor in the sample; base qualities were not kept.

Here is what the overall study found, with its caveats: Most participants were white British and females outnumbered males, and the authors suggested that clonal diversity may have been underestimated. In the small 56-69-year group, the increase in depth fell short of significance, most likely because of low power. Reportedly, close to half of the unique spike-specific TCRs recognized epitopes lying outside the regions that are mutated in the B.1.351 and B.1.1.7 variants. Conclusions about previously exposed vaccinees were limited because only 5 or 6 AZD1222 recipients were SARS-CoV-2 seropositive at baseline. Because no day 14 peak-response samples were available, the repertoires could be characterized only after the peak T cell response. Vaccine-associated CD4 TCRs spanned the whole spike protein, with dominant responses in regions 160-218 and 743-854. After two AZD1222 doses, both the breadth and the depth of spike-specific TCRs were significantly higher than at day 0 and than in MenACWY recipients.

There are 11 amino acids in the CDR3, from cysteine to phenylalanine inclusive. This entry keeps only the CDR3 DNA: 33 bases, framed from base 1. The V and J ends are trimmed by 7 bases and 4 bases, leaving 7 bases between them. CDR1 MNHEY and CDR2 SVGAGI were looked up in the germline V gene. The CDR3 regions of human TCRbeta chains were subjected to immunosequencing. Under the source paper's analysis protocol: TCRs in the repertoires were compared against a reference library of SARS-CoV-2-specific TCRs that had been generated with the MIRA antigen-specificity platform. Breadth was defined as the fraction of unique TCRs that were SARS-CoV-2-associated. Depth was defined as the fraction of total T cells that were SARS-CoV-2-associated. Using the MIRA data, each spike-specific TCR was mapped to the spike region that the TCR reacts to and placed in a CD4 or CD8 class. Log10-transformed breadth and depth values were compared by one-way ANOVA with Sidak's multiple comparisons tests. TCRdb provides this immuneACCESS table in a form limited to in-frame rearrangements. Some clones are lacking; in checked studies, under half of them reflect an unresolved V gene, and why the rest are absent is not known. V, J and clone size reflect that table, while D and trimming were determined from the DNA. In this sample the table shows about 140,000 clones, 70% to 90% of which occur a single time. The top ten clones comprise roughly 3% of the sample.

In the paper's terms, the time point label means: baseline before first vaccination. Vaccinee samples came from UK trials COV001 and COV002, including a single-blind randomized controlled phase 2/3 trial of AZD1222 (ChAdOx1 nCoV-19) in healthy adults. Trial participant PBMC samples were collected at day 0 and day 28 after the second dose for TCRbeta chain sequencing. The sample in question was peripheral blood, obtained on day 0 of AZD1222 vaccination. The sequence joins TRBV6-5 to TRBJ2-5; no D segment can be confidently identified. The clonotype originates from an adult in good health. The bases read TGTGCCAGCACTGGCGTAGAGACCCAGTACTTC. Protein translation: CASTGVETQYF.